This record looks at one T cell receptor (beta chain) sequence and its context. What it binds is unknown. Germline V gives CDR1 SGHVS, CDR2 FNYEAQ. The CDR3 loop spans 15 amino acids. V was clipped by 6 bases and J by 3 bases, with 18 bases between them. The sample belongs to a study of T-cell reconstitution after alpha-beta-depleted transplantation in children. General study results and limits: Alpha-beta T cells about two months after transplant reportedly derived from several hundred expanded graft clones. From surviving recipient T cells and thymic progenitors came the high day-60 TCRbeta diversity observed in some patients.

It was with unique molecular identifiers that the TCRbeta library was prepared. TCRdb re-analysed the PCR reads in MiXCR, keeping a single row per CDR3 protein. There are more than 200,000 distinct CDR3 sequences in the sample; roughly 24% occur only once, and 2.6% lies in the top ten. The origin of this receptor is a girl aged 2-10 years with Fanconi anemia, due to receive a stem cell transplant. Sequencing was performed on PBMCs, taken before TCRalphabeta/CD19-depleted stem cell transplant. The rearrangement joins TRBV7-6 to TRBJ2-7, with D unclear. CDR3 bases: TGTGCCAGCAGTCAAGGACCTGCTCAAAGCTACGAGCAGTACTTC. It codes for CASSQGPAQSYEQYF.